This is a list of T cell receptor beta chains from one sample in a study of blood T cell repertoires in COVID-19. TCRdb keeps only in-frame clones here, not all; method: immunoSEQ multiplex PCR. This repertoire shows over 200,000 clones, almost 85% found once; its top ten account for 14% to 15%. Sequenced: PBMCs or T cells enriched from blood (not recorded which). These receptors came from a man aged 35 to 55 who had recovered from COVID-19. Each CDR3 is given with its conserved first and last residue. The D gene is left open where the match is weak. Clone sizes are given selectively: once, few, many, or a class where the clone is expanded.

clone_size j_call d_call v_call cdr3_nt cdr3_aa
NA TRBJ2-3 NA TRBV6-5 TGTGCCAGCAGTCTAGGAGCGAGCACAGATACGCAGTATTTT CASSLGASTDTQYF
NA TRBJ1-6 NA TRBV14 TGTGCCAGCAGCAGTACAGGCTTCTTTCCCTATAATTCACCCCTCCACTTT CASSSTGFFPYNSPLHF
NA TRBJ2-7 TRBD2 TRBV7-2 TGTGCCAGCAGCGTAGGCCGTGGCGGGGGCTACGAGCAGTACTTC CASSVGRGGGYEQYF
NA TRBJ1-1 NA TRBV7-7 TGTGCCAGCAGCGCTTCCTACAGGGATGAAGCTTTCTTT CASSASYRDEAFF
NA TRBJ2-2 NA TRBV21-1 TGTGCCAGCAGCAGAGCCGGGACTAAGAACACCGGGGAGCTGTTTTTT CASSRAGTKNTGELFF
NA TRBJ1-1 NA TRBV3-1/TRBV3-2 TGTGCCAGCAGCTATCAGGGATTAGCGAACACTGAAGCTTTCTTT CASSYQGLANTEAFF
NA TRBJ2-1 TRBD2 TRBV18 TGTGCCAGCTCCCTGAGTGCCTGGGGGGGTGATGAGCAGTTCTTC CASSLSAWGGDEQFF
NA TRBJ2-1 TRBD2 TRBV2 TGTGCCAGCAGGCCCCGGGACTACCACAATGAGCAGTTCTTC CASRPRDYHNEQFF
NA TRBJ1-4 NA TRBV7-6 TGTGCCCCATCGGCAACTAATGAAAAACTGTTTTTT CAPSATNEKLFF
NA TRBJ1-1 NA TRBV28 TGTGCCAGCAGTCTGGACAGAGAAGCTTTCTTT CASSLDREAFF
once TRBJ1-3 NA TRBV5-4 TGTGCCAGCAGTCTCAATACAGGGTTCAGAAACACCATATATTTT CASSLNTGFRNTIYF
NA TRBJ2-3 NA TRBV10-2 TGCGCCAGCAGTTCGATAGCCCCAGATACGCAGTATTTT CASSSIAPDTQYF
NA TRBJ2-1 TRBD1 TRBV9 TGTGCCAGCAGCTCCCAACAGGGGGCGACCTACAATGAGCAGTTCTTC CASSSQQGATYNEQFF
NA TRBJ2-1 TRBD1 TRBV12-3/TRBV12-4 TGTGCCAGCAGTCGGCCAGACAGGGGATATTTCTTC CASSRPDRGYFF
NA TRBJ1-1 NA TRBV10-3 TGTGCCATCAGTGAGTCGTTAGCGAACACTGAAGCTTTCTTT CAISESLANTEAFF
NA TRBJ1-1 NA TRBV12-5 TGTGCTAGTGGGGTCACTGGGCAGGGGATTGATCACACTGAAGCTTTCTTT CASGVTGQGIDHTEAFF
NA TRBJ1-5 NA TRBV5-1 TGCGCCAGCAGCTTGGCCGGACAGTTCAATCAGCCCCAGCATTTT CASSLAGQFNQPQHF
NA TRBJ2-1 NA TRBV10-3 TGTGCCATCAGTGACTCGATCGGGGGAATCTCCTACAATGAGCAGTTCTTC CAISDSIGGISYNEQFF
NA TRBJ1-1 TRBD1 TRBV28 TGTGCCAGCAATCTTGGAGGACAGGGAAGAACTGAAGCTTTCTTT CASNLGGQGRTEAFF
NA TRBJ1-2 NA TRBV28 TGTGCCAGCAGTTTCGGCGGCGCGAGTTGGGGCTACACCTTC CASSFGGASWGYTF
NA TRBJ1-2 NA TRBV6-5 TGTGCCAGCAGTTACTCGGGAGGGACCTATGGCTACACCTTC CASSYSGGTYGYTF
few TRBJ1-1 TRBD1 TRBV3-1/TRBV3-2 TGTGCCAGCAGAGGGACAGGGCGAACTGAAGCTTTCTTT CASRGTGRTEAFF
NA TRBJ2-3 NA TRBV5-6 TGTGCCAGCAGCTTGGTCGTGGGCGGGAGCACAGATACGCAGTATTTT CASSLVVGGSTDTQYF
NA TRBJ2-1 TRBD2 TRBV28 TGTGCCACACTAGCGGGAGGGCTGAATGAGCAGTTCTTC CATLAGGLNEQFF
few TRBJ1-4 NA TRBV7-9 TGTGCCAGCAGCTTATTCGGAGAATACAAACTGTTTTTT CASSLFGEYKLFF
few TRBJ2-7 NA TRBV4-1 TGCGCCAGCAGCCAAGATTTTCTTGATCCCAGCGCCGACTCCTACGAGCAGTACTTC CASSQDFLDPSADSYEQYF
NA TRBJ1-2 NA TRBV19 TGTGCCAGTAGTACGACATTATCCTACACCTTC CASSTTLSYTF
few TRBJ1-5 NA TRBV15 TGTGCCACCAGCAGAGTTTACAGGGAATCAGGTCAGCCCCAGCATTTT CATSRVYRESGQPQHF
NA TRBJ1-2 NA TRBV28 TGTGCCAGCAGTCAGTATGGCTACACCTTC CASSQYGYTF
NA TRBJ2-5 NA TRBV21-1 TGTGCCAGCAGCAAAGAGACGACTAGCGGACCTCGCAACCAAGAGACCCAGTACTTC CASSKETTSGPRNQETQYF
NA TRBJ2-2 NA TRBV7-9 TGTGCCAGCAGGTTAACTCGCACCGGGGAGCTGTTTTTT CASRLTRTGELFF
NA TRBJ2-7 NA TRBV5-6 TGTGCCAGCAGCCAGGACAGTTTATCTACCTACGAGCAGTACTTC CASSQDSLSTYEQYF
NA TRBJ2-7 NA TRBV28 TGTGCCAGCAGTTTCTTAGCCGAGCAGTACTTC CASSFLAEQYF
NA TRBJ2-3 NA TRBV19 TGTGCCAGTAGTCCTGGGTCCGCCCGGGGTGATACGCAGTATTTT CASSPGSARGDTQYF
NA TRBJ1-4 NA TRBV2 TGTGCCAGCTCGAGGAGTGGGAGGACCGGTGAAAAACTGTTTTTT CASSRSGRTGEKLFF
NA TRBJ1-1 NA TRBV9 TGTGCCAGCAGCGTAGGTAGCGCAAACACTGAAGCTTTCTTT CASSVGSANTEAFF